This TCR beta chain emerged from a study of beta chain features in type 1 diabetes listed by TCRdb under 2018. Study-wide context: Mean age, gender distribution, total cell number and subset yield did not differ between patients and healthy donors. Whereas all 30 or so donors provided naive and central memory subsets, regulatory and stem cell-like memory subsets were isolated from just 8 patients and roughly 8 healthy donors. The study compared the TCRB repertoires of sorted circulating CD4+ T cell subsets in recently diagnosed type 1 diabetes patients with those in matched healthy donors. Across all samples, some 110,000,000 sorted cells were examined, and cell number per subset correlated strongly with RNA yield.

Overall results and qualifications from the work: Naive, central memory and regulatory TCRB repertoires appeared to be more alike among patients than among healthy donors. Patients with type 1 diabetes made fewer insertions and deleted more nucleotides at VDJ recombination sites, implying thymic rearrangement abnormalities. PCR might favor shorter templates, but patient and control samples were amplified and corrected together, so any skew would affect both groups equally. Because cDNA rather than genomic DNA was sequenced, highly expressing activated cells could have been over-represented, although no difference in activation and CD3 levels was found between groups. In all four CD4+ subsets, TCRB CDR3 length was moderately but significantly shorter in type 1 diabetes patients. HLA sub-analyses involved small numbers of individuals, so any influence of HLA type on TCRB rearrangement remained unresolved.

In the germline V gene, CDR1 corresponds to LGHNA and CDR2 to YSLEER. V drops 1 base and J drops 2 bases, leaving 13 bases in between. The CDR3 holds 16 amino acids from the cysteine to the phenylalanine. The read is trimmed to its CDR3 DNA, 48 bases read in frame from base 1. Each donor gave one peripheral blood draw, averaging approximately 110 mL, which was collected into heparinised tubes. Naive, central memory, regulatory and stem cell-like memory CD4+ T cells were sorted on a BD FACSAria II using a panel including CD45RO, CCR7, CD25, CD127, CD95 and CD27. Every sorted population had a purity above 95%. Right away, PBMCs were isolated by Lymphoprep density gradient centrifugation and were stained directly, with no culture step. Samples were stained and sorted in pairs, with one healthy donor and one patient per experiment, so that batch effects were minimized. All of the isolated RNA was reverse transcribed with the High Capacity cDNA Reverse Transcription Kit, so expressed TCRB transcripts were sequenced. Deep immunoSEQ sequencing was performed on naive, central memory and regulatory T cell samples, with an average of approximately 3.9 million total reads per sample. Sorted cells were lysed in RLT buffer and RNA was extracted with DNase-treated RNeasy Micro or Mini kits, depending on cell number. To prevent cross-contamination, every cell subset was processed on its own, while patient and healthy donor samples were processed together. The immunoSEQ multiplex PCR was used to amplify TCRB sequences from cDNA, yielding 87-bp fragments that span the CDR3 region. The amplicons were sequenced using the Illumina HiSeq platform. The original methods were these. PCR bias was corrected computationally using synthetic template baselines, and reads within Hamming distance 2 were collapsed, with unmergeable singletons discarded. Reads were aligned against IMGT so that V, D and J genes, CDR3 length and insertions or deletions at six rearrangement sites could be assigned. Within each subset, clonotype counts were normalized to sorted cell number, after which true diversity and Gini coefficients were computed with the tcR R package. Repertoire sharing was quantified using the overlap coefficient calculated on TCRB nucleotide sequences. Out-of-frame TCRB sequences from naive cells were analyzed as a proxy for the pre-selection repertoire. In its TCRdb copy, this immuneACCESS table keeps in-frame sequences only and misses some clones. Where compared with another copy, unresolved V genes explain less than half of these, and the others have no known cause. Clone size and V and J calls were adopted from that table, with D and trimming inferred from the DNA. Across this sample there are 400,000 to 500,000 clones, with 11% to 15% seen only once. Together, the top ten hold approximately 0.035% of the sample.

This clone was observed a few times. Its antigen is currently not known. No much larger clone is present one base from it, and per-base qualities are unavailable. Sequences were obtained from naive CD4+ T cells from blood. The cell subset or site label corresponds to: true naive CD4+ T cells. This receptor was identified in a man aged 25 to 40 in good health. In this chain, TRBV4-3 is recombined with TRBJ2-3; possibly the D gene is TRBD2, per 7 matching bases. The DNA sequence is as follows: TGCGCCAGCAGCCAAGGTCGGGGGGCGAACACAGATACGCAGTATTTT. It translates to CASSQGRGANTDTQYF.